A selection of T cell receptor beta chains follows, all from one sample in a study of CD8 T cells in Susac syndrome. TCRdb processed the immunoSEQ multiplex PCR reads anew with MiXCR; each CDR3 protein has one entry. The sample lists over 350,000 distinct CDR3 sequences; approximately 85% were seen once. Sequenced: CD8+ T cells from PBMCs. These receptor sequences come from a human donor with multiple sclerosis. The CDR3 runs from the conserved cysteine through the conserved F or W. Fields, in order: V gene, clone size, J gene, D gene, CDR3 protein, CDR3 DNA. A D gene is named only where the DNA matches it firmly. Expanded clones are given a class, and other clones once, few, many or no size at all.

>TRBV5-4|-|TRBJ2-1|-
CASVGGVGNEQFF
TGTGCCAGCGTGGGGGGCGTAGGCAATGAGCAGTTCTTC
>TRBV10-1|-|TRBJ2-1|-
CASSDGGNYNEQFF
TGCGCCAGCTCCGACGGCGGGAACTACAATGAGCAGTTCTTC
>TRBV4-1|few|TRBJ2-7|TRBD2
CASSGRFSYEQYF
TGCGCCAGTAGCGGGAGATTCTCCTACGAGCAGTACTTC
>TRBV25-1|-|TRBJ2-5|-
CASSGYLTQETQYF
TGTGCCAGCAGCGGGTACCTCACCCAAGAGACCCAGTACTTC
>TRBV7-6|-|TRBJ2-1|-
CASSLVLGGRNEQFF
TGTGCCAGCAGCTTAGTGTTAGGGGGTCGGAATGAGCAGTTCTTC
>TRBV19|-|TRBJ2-7|-
CASAPSSAYEQYF
TGTGCCAGTGCTCCCTCGTCAGCCTACGAGCAGTACTTC
>TRBV5-4|once|TRBJ2-1|TRBD2
CASIPGTSGKSSYNEQFF
TGTGCCAGCATTCCCGGGACTAGCGGTAAAAGCTCCTACAATGAGCAGTTCTTC
>TRBV30|-|TRBJ2-5|TRBD1
CAWSKRDRAQETQYF
TGTGCCTGGAGTAAAAGGGACAGGGCGCAAGAGACCCAGTACTTC
>TRBV29-1|-|TRBJ2-3|TRBD2
CSAVLAGPTDTQYF
TGCAGCGCCGTCCTAGCGGGACCCACAGATACGCAGTATTTT
>TRBV30|-|TRBJ2-7|-
CAWSGGYEQCF
TGTGCCTGGAGTGGGGGCTACGAGCAGTGCTTC
>TRBV24-1|-|TRBJ2-2|-
CATSDHRLNTGELFF
TGTGCCACCAGTGATCACAGATTGAACACCGGGGAGCTGTTTTTT
>TRBV27|-|TRBJ2-7|-
CASSFARGFYEQYF
TGTGCCAGCAGTTTTGCAAGGGGGTTCTACGAGCAGTACTTC
>TRBV28|-|TRBJ2-1|-
CASSPTGGIYNEQFF
TGTGCCAGCAGTCCAACTGGGGGGATCTACAATGAGCAGTTCTTC
>TRBV28|-|TRBJ2-3|-
CASGPGQGPDTQYF
TGTGCCAGCGGACCGGGCCAGGGGCCAGATACGCAGTATTTT
>TRBV4-1|few|TRBJ2-2|-
CASSQADTGELFF
TGCGCCAGCAGCCAAGCCGACACCGGGGAGCTGTTTTTT
>TRBV5-1|-|TRBJ2-5|-
CASSASRLQETQYF
TGCGCCAGCAGTGCATCCAGGTTACAAGAGACCCAGTACTTC
>TRBV7-6|-|TRBJ2-1|TRBD1
CASSSILPGQRRFF
TGTGCCAGCAGCTCGATCCTTCCGGGACAGAGGCGGTTCTTC
>TRBV7-8|-|TRBJ2-2|TRBD2
CASSLLGTSGRTNTGELFF
TGTGCCAGCAGCTTATTGGGGACTAGCGGGAGGACGAACACCGGGGAGCTGTTTTTT
>TRBV2|-|TRBJ2-7|TRBD2
CASSSSGLEFYEQYF
TGTGCCAGCAGTTCCTCGGGACTAGAGTTCTACGAGCAGTACTTC
>TRBV5-6|few|TRBJ1-1|TRBD1
CASSFTGGATTFF
TGTGCCAGCAGCTTCACAGGGGGCGCTACTACTTTCTTT
>TRBV12-3/TRBV12-4|-|TRBJ2-2|TRBD2
CASSFRLAGGVNTGELFF
TGTGCCAGCAGTTTCCGACTAGCGGGAGGAGTGAACACCGGGGAGCTGTTTTTT
>TRBV6-1|-|TRBJ2-7|TRBD2
CASSNTELAGTYEQYF
TGTGCCAGCAGTAATACCGAACTAGCGGGAACCTACGAGCAGTACTTC
>TRBV3-1|-|TRBJ1-2|-
CASSQDPDLFYGYTF
TGTGCCAGCAGCCAAGACCCGGACCTTTTCTATGGCTACACCTTC
>TRBV7-8|-|TRBJ2-1|TRBD2
CASSLWREGTYNEQFF
TGTGCCAGCAGCCTGTGGCGGGAGGGGACCTACAATGAGCAGTTCTTC
>TRBV28|-|TRBJ2-7|TRBD2
CASSFLAGGYEQYF
TGTGCCAGCAGTTTTTTAGCGGGAGGATACGAGCAGTACTTC
>TRBV27|-|TRBJ1-1|TRBD1
CASSPWTGGWNTEAFF
TGTGCCAGCAGTCCCTGGACAGGGGGCTGGAACACTGAAGCTTTCTTT
>TRBV30|-|TRBJ1-2|-
CAWSHLNYGYTF
TGTGCCTGGAGCCATCTGAACTATGGCTACACCTTC
>TRBV4-1|-|TRBJ2-7|TRBD1
CASSQGYTGGEQYF
TGCGCCAGCAGCCAAGGATATACAGGGGGCGAGCAGTACTTC
>TRBV30|-|TRBJ1-2|-
CAHDARTPGGYTF
TGTGCCCACGACGCCCGGACACCGGGGGGCTACACCTTC
>TRBV27|-|TRBJ2-3|TRBD1
CASSSDRDDTDTQYF
TGTGCCAGCAGTTCGGACAGGGACGACACAGATACGCAGTATTTT
>TRBV4-2|-|TRBJ2-3|TRBD2
CASSPIDLIPGLEIQDTQYF
TGTGCCAGCAGCCCAATCGACTTAATTCCGGGACTAGAGATTCAGGATACGCAGTATTTT
>TRBV28|-|TRBJ1-5|-
CASSLHDSYNQPQHF
TGTGCCAGCAGCCTCCACGACAGTTACAATCAGCCCCAGCATTTT
>TRBV6-6|-|TRBJ1-1|-
CASSYGPGSNTEAFF
TGTGCCAGCAGTTACGGCCCAGGGTCGAACACTGAAGCTTTCTTT